Below are 8 T cell receptor beta chains sequenced from a single sample in a study of beta chain features in type 1 diabetes. The sequenced template was cDNA made from the entire isolated RNA. Libraries were prepared by immunoSEQ multiplex PCR; TCRdb keeps only in-frame clonotypes and omits some of them. The sample comprises 900,000 or so clones, roughly a sixth of which are singletons, and roughly 0.025% rests with the top ten. Sequenced sample: naive CD4+ T cells from blood. Receptors were obtained from a young woman in good health.

This clone has only a few counts. This chain uses TRBV9 with TRBJ2-3; D may be TRBD2 (6 bases). CDR3 size: 16 residues. Per germline, CDR1 SGDLS and CDR2 YYNGEE. V gave up 2 bases and J gave up 2 bases, with 15 bases separating them. The CDR3, as DNA: TGTGCCAGCAGCGTCTCGGGCGGGACCTTCACAGATACGCAGTATTTT. Translated: CASSVSGGTFTDTQYF.

This clone was seen only a few times. The chain joins TRBV11-2 to TRBJ2-7; D gene uncertain. This CDR3 has 16 amino acids. V lost 0 bases, J lost 2 bases, and 14 bases lay in between. In germline, CDR1 is SGHAT, CDR2 FQNNGV. DNA of the CDR3: TGTGCCAGCAGCTTAGATGCGGAAATGTATGCCTACGAGCAGTACTTC. Its translation: CASSLDAEMYAYEQYF. Using reference TRBV11-2 and TRBJ2-7 for the parts outside the CDR3, the full variable domain is EAGVAQSPRYKIIEKRQSVAFWCNPISGHATLYWYQQILGQGPKLLIQFQNNGVVDDSQLPKDRFSAERLKGVDSTLKIQPAKLEDSAVYLCASSLDAEMYAYEQYFGPGTRLTVT.

The chain combines TRBV28 with TRBJ2-1; TRBD2 might be the D (5 bases). V dropped 2 bases and J dropped 4 bases, with 15 bases sitting between them. The CDR3 is made up of 16 amino acids. CDR1 is MDHEN, CDR2 SYDVKM, per germline. The DNA for the CDR3 is TGTGCCAGCAGTTTAATCGGGAAACCCATTTACAATGAGCAGTTCTTC. Protein sequence: CASSLIGKPIYNEQFF.

The chain recombines TRBV5-4 with TRBJ1-1, with D unresolved. The V gene lost 4 bases and the J gene lost 1 base, with 14 bases spanning the gap. The CDR3 runs to 15 residues. Germline lookup yields CDR1 SGHNT and CDR2 YYREEE (reference sequence). CDR3 DNA sequence: TGTGCCAGCAGCCCAGGCCGGAGTCAGAACACTGAAGCTTTCTTT. Its protein product is CASSPGRSQNTEAFF.

The V call is TRBV4-1, the J call TRBJ2-3; 7 positions agree with TRBD1. Germline lookup yields CDR1 MGHRA and CDR2 YSYEKL. The V gene end was trimmed by 3 bases and the J gene end by 3 bases; junction bases not matched to a gene: 9. The CDR3 sequence is 16 residues long. The DNA for the CDR3 is TGCGCCAGCAGCCACCGACAGGGAAGTGGGACAGATACGCAGTATTTT. It yields the protein CASSHRQGSGTDTQYF.

The chain is built from TRBV7-9 and TRBJ1-5; the D is unclear. V dropped 5 bases and J dropped 5 bases, with 7 bases sitting between them. In germline, CDR1 is SEHNR, CDR2 FQNEAQ (reference sequence). The CDR3 is made up of 12 amino acids. The CDR3 sequence is CASSRDDQPQHF. The CDR3 DNA reads TGTGCCAGCAGCCGCGATGATCAGCCCCAGCATTTT.

CDR3 protein: CASREDSYTEAFF. Written as DNA, the CDR3 is TGTGCCAGCAGAGAGGACAGCTACACTGAAGCTTTCTTT. The V call is TRBV6-5, the J call TRBJ1-1; a possible D gene is TRBD1 (6 bases). Germline assignment: CDR1 MNHEY and CDR2 SVGAGI. CDR3 length equals 13 residues. V lost 6 bases and J lost 3, with 11 bases in between.

Of note for this clone: The identical CDR3 is also encoded by other nucleotide sequences in the sample. The chain is built from TRBV5-4 and TRBJ2-5, with D hard to call. The CDR3 consists of 14 residues. Germline values: CDR1 SGHNT, CDR2 YYREEE (reference sequence). Trimming removed 2 bases from V and 1 base from J, with 9 bases in between. CDR3 protein: CASSLVPSQETQYF. The CDR3 region has the DNA TGTGCCAGCAGCTTAGTCCCCTCCCAAGAGACCCAGTACTTC.